This TCR beta chain stems from a study of tumor-infiltrating lymphocytes in primary liver carcinoma. Study background: There were roughly 3.65 to 7.13 million productive TCRbeta reads per sample, a yield similar across tissue types. Study outcomes and limitations: Relative to blood, tumors carried a significantly larger fraction of the repertoire in their top 250 clones (p = 0.039).

Germline loops: CDR1 MNHNS, CDR2 SASEGT. The CDR3 spans 15 residues. With V trimmed by 4 bases and J by 1 base, 1 base remained unmatched. TCR beta cDNA was prepared out of roughly 520 ng total RNA by means of a constant-region primer. Construction of TCR beta libraries relied on three successive nested multiplex PCR rounds employing slightly modified ARM-PCR. Forward primers for TRBV1-TRBV30 and a C-beta reverse primer served the first two PCR rounds, at roughly 10 cycles each. Each CDR3 protein gets one entry after TCRdb re-called the multiplex PCR reads with MiXCR. This sample yields approximately 110,000 distinct CDR3 sequences, of which around two thirds are seen a single time; roughly 9% belongs to the top ten. From unsorted bulk tissue weighing roughly 18-30 mg, DNA and RNA were co-extracted. Five discrete regions of every tumor underwent sampling. Turning to this clonotype: What it recognizes is unknown. A much larger clone differs from this one at a single base, so this may be a read error.

This chain connects TRBV6-1 to TRBJ2-3; TRBD2 matches at 11 bases. This sequence was found in a woman aged 60-75 years with primary liver carcinoma and hepatitis B virus infection. The sequencing input was liver tumor tissue from sampling region 1. Subset denoted: tumor region T1, superior pole. CDR3 sequence: CASSGTSGCTDTQYF. The CDR3 nucleotides read TGTGCCAGCAGTGGGACTAGCGGGTGCACAGATACGCAGTATTTT.